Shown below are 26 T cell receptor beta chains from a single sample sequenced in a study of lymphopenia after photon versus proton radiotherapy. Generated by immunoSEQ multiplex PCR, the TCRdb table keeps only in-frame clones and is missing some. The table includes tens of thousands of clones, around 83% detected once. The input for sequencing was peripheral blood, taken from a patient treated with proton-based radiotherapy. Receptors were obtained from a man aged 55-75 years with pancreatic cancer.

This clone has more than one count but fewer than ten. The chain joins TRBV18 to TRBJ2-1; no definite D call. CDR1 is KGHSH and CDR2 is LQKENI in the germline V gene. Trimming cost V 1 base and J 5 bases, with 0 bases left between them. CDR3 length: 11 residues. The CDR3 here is CASSPHNEQFF. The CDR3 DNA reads TGTGCCAGCTCACCACACAATGAGCAGTTCTTC. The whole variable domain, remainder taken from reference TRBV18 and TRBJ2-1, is NAGVMQNPRHLVRRRGQEARLRCSPMKGHSHVYWYRQLPEEGLKFMVYLQKENIIDESGMPKERFSAEFPKEGPSILRIQQVVRGDSAAYFCASSPHNEQFFGPGTRLTVL.

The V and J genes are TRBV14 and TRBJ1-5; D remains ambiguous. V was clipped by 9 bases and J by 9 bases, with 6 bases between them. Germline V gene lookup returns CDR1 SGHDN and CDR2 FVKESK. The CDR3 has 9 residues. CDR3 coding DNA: TGTGCCAGATGTGGGCCCCAGCATTTT. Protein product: CARCGPQHF.

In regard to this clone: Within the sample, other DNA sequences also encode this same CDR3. CDR3 nucleotide sequence: TGCGCCAGCAGCTTGGCCCGCGGGAGAGGGGATACGCAGTATTTT. Amino acids: CASSLARGRGDTQYF. The rearrangement joins TRBV5-1 to TRBJ2-3; TRBD2 matches 7 bases. Germline CDR1 and CDR2: SGHRS and YFSETQ. There are 15 residues in the CDR3. J gave up 6 bases and V 0 bases, and 7 bases lay outside the gene matches.

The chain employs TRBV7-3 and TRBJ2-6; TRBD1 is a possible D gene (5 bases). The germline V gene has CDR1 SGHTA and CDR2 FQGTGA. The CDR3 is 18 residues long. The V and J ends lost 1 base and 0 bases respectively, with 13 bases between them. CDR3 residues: CASSLKGLGISGANVLTF. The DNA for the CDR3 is TGTGCCAGCAGCTTAAAGGGGCTGGGAATCTCTGGGGCCAACGTCCTGACTTTC.

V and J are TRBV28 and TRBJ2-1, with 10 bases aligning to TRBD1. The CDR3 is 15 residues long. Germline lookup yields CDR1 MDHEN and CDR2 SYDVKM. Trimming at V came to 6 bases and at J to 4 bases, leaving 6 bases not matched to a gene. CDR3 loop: CASRGQGLPYNEQFF. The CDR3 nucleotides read TGTGCCAGCAGGGGACAGGGGTTGCCTTACAATGAGCAGTTCTTC.

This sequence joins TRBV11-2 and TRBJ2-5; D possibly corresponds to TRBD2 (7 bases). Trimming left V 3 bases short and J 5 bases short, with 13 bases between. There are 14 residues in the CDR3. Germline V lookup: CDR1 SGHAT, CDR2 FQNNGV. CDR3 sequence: CASSLSGGGETQYF. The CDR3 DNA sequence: TGTGCCAGCAGCTTGTCGGGGGGCGGGGAGACCCAGTACTTC.

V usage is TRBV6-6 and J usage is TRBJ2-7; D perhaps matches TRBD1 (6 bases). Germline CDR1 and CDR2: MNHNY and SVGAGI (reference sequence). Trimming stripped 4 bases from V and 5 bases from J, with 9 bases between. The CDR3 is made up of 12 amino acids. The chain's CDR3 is CASSSTGNEQYF. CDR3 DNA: TGTGCCAGCAGTTCTACAGGGAACGAGCAGTACTTC.

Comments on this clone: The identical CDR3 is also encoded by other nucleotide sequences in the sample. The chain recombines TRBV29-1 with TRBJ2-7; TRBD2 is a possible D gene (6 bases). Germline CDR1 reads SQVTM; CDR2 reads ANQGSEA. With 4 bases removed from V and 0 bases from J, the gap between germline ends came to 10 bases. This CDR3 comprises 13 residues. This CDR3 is CSVGGTGSYEQYF. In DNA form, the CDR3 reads TGCAGCGTTGGCGGGACCGGCTCCTACGAGCAGTACTTC.

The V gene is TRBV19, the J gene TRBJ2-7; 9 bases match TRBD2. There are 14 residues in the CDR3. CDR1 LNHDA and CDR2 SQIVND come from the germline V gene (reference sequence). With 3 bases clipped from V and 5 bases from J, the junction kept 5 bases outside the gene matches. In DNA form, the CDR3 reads TGTGCCAGTAGTATCGGACTAGCGTCGGACGAGCAGTACTTC. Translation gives CASSIGLASDEQYF.

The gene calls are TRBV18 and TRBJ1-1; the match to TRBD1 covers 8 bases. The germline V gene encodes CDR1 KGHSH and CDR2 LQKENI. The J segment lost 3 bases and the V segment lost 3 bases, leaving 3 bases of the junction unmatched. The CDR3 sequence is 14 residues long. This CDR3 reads CASSPGQGYTEAFF. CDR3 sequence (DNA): TGTGCCAGCTCACCCGGACAGGGATACACTGAAGCTTTCTTT.

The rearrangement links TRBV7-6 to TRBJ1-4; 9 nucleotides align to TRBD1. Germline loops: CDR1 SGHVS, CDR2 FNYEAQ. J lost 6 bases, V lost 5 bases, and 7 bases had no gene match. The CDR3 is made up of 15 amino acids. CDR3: CASSPGDREDEKLFF. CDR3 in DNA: TGTGCCAGCAGCCCCGGGGACAGGGAAGATGAAAAACTGTTTTTT.

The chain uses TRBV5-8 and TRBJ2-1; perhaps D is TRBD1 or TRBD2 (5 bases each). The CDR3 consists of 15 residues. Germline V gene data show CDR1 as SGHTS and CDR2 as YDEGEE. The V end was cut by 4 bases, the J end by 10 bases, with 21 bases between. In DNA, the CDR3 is TGTGCCAGCAGCCCCGGGACCTCCCCCCGGGCCGAGCAGTTCTTC. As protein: CASSPGTSPRAEQFF.

CDR3 DNA sequence: TGTGCCAGCAGCGCCCCCGGGCTAGTATCCTCCTACGAGCAGTACTTC. It codes for CASSAPGLVSSYEQYF. The V and J genes are TRBV11-3 and TRBJ2-7; no firm D call. CDR1 is SGHNT, CDR2 YENEEA, per germline. V was pared by 5 bases and J by 0 bases, with 17 bases between. The CDR3 runs 16 residues.

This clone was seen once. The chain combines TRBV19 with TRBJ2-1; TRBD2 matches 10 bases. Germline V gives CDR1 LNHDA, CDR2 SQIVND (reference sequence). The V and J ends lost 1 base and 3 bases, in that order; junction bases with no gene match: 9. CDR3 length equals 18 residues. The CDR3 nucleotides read TGTGCCAGTAGTATAGTAGTGGCAGCTAGCGGGAGCTACAATGAGCAGTTCTTC. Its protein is CASSIVVAASGSYNEQFF.

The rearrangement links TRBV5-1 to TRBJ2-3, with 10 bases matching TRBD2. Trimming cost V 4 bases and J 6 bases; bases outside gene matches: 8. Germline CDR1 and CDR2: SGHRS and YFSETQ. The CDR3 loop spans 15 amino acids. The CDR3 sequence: CASSPRTSGGDTQYF. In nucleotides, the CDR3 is TGCGCCAGCAGCCCCCGGACTAGCGGAGGGGATACGCAGTATTTT.

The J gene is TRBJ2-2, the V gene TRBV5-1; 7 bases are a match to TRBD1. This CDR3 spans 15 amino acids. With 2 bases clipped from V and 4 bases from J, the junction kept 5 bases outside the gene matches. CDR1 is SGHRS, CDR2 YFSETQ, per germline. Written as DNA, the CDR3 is TGCGCCAGCAGCTTCAACAGGGGCAGCACCGGGGAGCTGTTTTTT. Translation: CASSFNRGSTGELFF.

The CDR3: CASSLTGSGAWETQYF. The DNA for the CDR3 is TGTGCCAGCAGCTTAACGGGGTCAGGGGCTTGGGAGACCCAGTACTTC. This chain uses TRBV7-3 with TRBJ2-5; D is perhaps TRBD1 (6 bases). Germline V gene data show CDR1 as SGHTA and CDR2 as FQGTGA. The CDR3 covers 16 residues. V shed 0 bases and J shed 5 bases, with 16 bases lying between them.

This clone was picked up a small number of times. The CDR3 DNA reads as TGTGCCAGCACCCCTGGCCCTCAAGAGACCCAGTACTTC. Translating gives CASTPGPQETQYF. The chain joins TRBV11-3 to TRBJ2-5; no clear D gene. Trimming shortened V by 7 bases and J by 2 bases, and 11 bases separated the two germline ends. CDR3 size: 13 residues. CDR1 and CDR2 from the germline V gene are SGHNT and YENEEA.

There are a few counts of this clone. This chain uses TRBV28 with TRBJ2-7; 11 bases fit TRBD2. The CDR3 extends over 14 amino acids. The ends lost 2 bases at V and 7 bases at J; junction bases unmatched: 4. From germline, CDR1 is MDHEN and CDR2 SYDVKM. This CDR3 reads CASSLTSGSMEQYF. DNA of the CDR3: TGTGCCAGCAGTTTAACTAGCGGGAGTATGGAGCAGTACTTC.

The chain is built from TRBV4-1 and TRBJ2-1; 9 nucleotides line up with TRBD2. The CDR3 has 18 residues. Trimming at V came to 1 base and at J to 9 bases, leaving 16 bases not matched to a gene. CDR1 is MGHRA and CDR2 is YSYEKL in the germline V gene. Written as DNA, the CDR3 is TGCGCCAGCAGCCAAGGGGACGGCAGCGGGAGGTTTCGAGGTGAGCAGTTCTTC. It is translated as CASSQGDGSGRFRGEQFF.

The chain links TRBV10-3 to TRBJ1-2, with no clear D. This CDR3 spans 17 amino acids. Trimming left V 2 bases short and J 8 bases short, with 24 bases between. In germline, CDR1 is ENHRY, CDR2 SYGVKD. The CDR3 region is CAISEGSQIGIRQGYTF. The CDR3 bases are TGTGCCATCAGTGAGGGGTCCCAGATCGGTATCCGCCAGGGCTACACCTTC.

Here the CDR3 reads CANRDRGLGAFF. CDR3 in DNA: TGTGCCAACCGGGACAGGGGGCTGGGAGCTTTCTTT. The V gene is TRBV6-1, the J gene TRBJ1-1; TRBD1 aligns across 12 bases. Germline V gene lookup returns CDR1 MNHNS and CDR2 SASEGT. V dropped 10 bases and J dropped 10; count of bases not matched to a gene: 7. The length of the CDR3 is 12 residues.

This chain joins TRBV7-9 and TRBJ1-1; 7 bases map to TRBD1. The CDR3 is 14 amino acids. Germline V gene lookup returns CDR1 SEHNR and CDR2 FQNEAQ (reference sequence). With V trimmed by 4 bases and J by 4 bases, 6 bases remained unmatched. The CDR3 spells CASSSRQGGTEAFF. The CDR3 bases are TGTGCCAGCAGCTCTCGACAGGGCGGCACTGAAGCTTTCTTT.

The CDR3 region is CASSLAAGGPNIQYF. Here the CDR3 DNA reads TGTGCCAGCAGCTTAGCAGCGGGAGGACCAAACATTCAGTACTTC. V and J are TRBV7-2 and TRBJ2-4; 9 nucleotides line up with TRBD2. Germline loops: CDR1 SGHTA, CDR2 FQGNSA. J gave up 6 bases and V 0 bases, and 3 bases lay outside the gene matches. This CDR3 has 15 amino acids.

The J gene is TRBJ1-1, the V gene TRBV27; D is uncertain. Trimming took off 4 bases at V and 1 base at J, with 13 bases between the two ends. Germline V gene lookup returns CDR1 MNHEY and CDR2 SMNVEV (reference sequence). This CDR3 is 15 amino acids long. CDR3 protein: CASSSKFPGNTEAFF. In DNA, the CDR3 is TGTGCCAGCAGTTCAAAATTCCCGGGGAACACTGAAGCTTTCTTT.

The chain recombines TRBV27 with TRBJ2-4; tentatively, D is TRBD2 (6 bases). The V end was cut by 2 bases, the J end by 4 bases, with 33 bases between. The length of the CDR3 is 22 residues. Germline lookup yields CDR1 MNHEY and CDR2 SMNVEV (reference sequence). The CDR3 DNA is TGTGCCAGCAGTTTACGGGGCGCGGGGAACCCCCTGAACCGCGCTGCTAAAAACATTCAGTACTTC. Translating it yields CASSLRGAGNPLNRAAKNIQYF.